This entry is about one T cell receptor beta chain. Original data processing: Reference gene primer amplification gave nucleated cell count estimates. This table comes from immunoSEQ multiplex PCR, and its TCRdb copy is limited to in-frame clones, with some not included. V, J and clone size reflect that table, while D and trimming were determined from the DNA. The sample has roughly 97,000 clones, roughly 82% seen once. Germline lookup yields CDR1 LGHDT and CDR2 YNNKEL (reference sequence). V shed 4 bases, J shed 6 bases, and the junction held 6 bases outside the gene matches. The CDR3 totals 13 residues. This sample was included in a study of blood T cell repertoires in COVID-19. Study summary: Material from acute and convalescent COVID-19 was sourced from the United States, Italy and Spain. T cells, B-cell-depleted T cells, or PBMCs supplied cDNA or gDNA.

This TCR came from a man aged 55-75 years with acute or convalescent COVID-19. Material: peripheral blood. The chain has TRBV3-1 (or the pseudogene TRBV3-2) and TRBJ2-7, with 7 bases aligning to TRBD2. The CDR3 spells CASSRAGEAEQYF. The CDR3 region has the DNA TGTGCCAGCAGCCGTGCGGGAGAGGCCGAGCAGTACTTC.